This T cell receptor (beta chain) was found in a study of cytomegalovirus exposure and HLA in healthy donors. Background on the study: Unique TCRs from HLA-typed donors, 70 million to 100 million of them, were held in an early data release.

Researchers ran the PCR with 60 Vbeta and 13 Jbeta primers. Clones were sequenced by immunoSEQ multiplex PCR, and TCRdb holds only the in-frame ones, with some missing. The sample has about 140,000 clones, approximately 82% seen once. Sequenced: PBMCs. The TCR sequence derives from a man aged 25-45 years in good health and CMV-seropositive.

DNA of the CDR3: TGCGCCAGCAGTGAGGGGACAGGGGCCCACGAGCAGTACTTC. Amino acids: CASSEGTGAHEQYF. The chain employs TRBV10-1 and TRBJ2-7; 10 positions agree with TRBD1. V shed 2 bases and J 5 bases; nucleotides not matched to a gene: 3. The CDR3 length is 14 residues. Germline CDR1 reads WNHNN; CDR2 reads SYGVQD (reference sequence).